This TCR beta chain derives from a study of OX40 agonist ivuxolimab in advanced cancers. Some clones are missing from TCRdb's copy, which holds only in-frame ones; the method was immunoSEQ multiplex PCR. Of about 57,000 clones in the sample, under 85% were seen once. The CDR3 covers 16 residues. Trimming at V came to 5 bases and at J to 2 bases, leaving 10 bases not matched to a gene. From germline, CDR1 is LNHDA and CDR2 SQIVND (reference sequence). The specimen comprised CD4+ or CD8+ T cells sorted from blood, sampled in a trial of the OX40 agonist ivuxolimab. The receptor was isolated from an adult with an advanced solid tumor such as melanoma, head and neck, liver or kidney cancer. The chain links TRBV19 to TRBJ2-7, with 9 bases identical to TRBD1. The DNA for the CDR3 is TGTGCCAGTAGTGTCAACGCCGGGACAGGGACCTACGAGCAGTACTTC. It yields the protein CASSVNAGTGTYEQYF.